The 14 T cell receptor beta chains below come from one sample, sequenced in a study of T cell changes during pregnancy in multiple sclerosis. Sequencing was performed with immunoSEQ multiplex PCR; in TCRdb, only in-frame clones are kept and a portion is missing. This sample yields roughly 40,000 clones, of which around 94% are seen a single time; more than 1.5% belongs to the top ten. Sequences were derived from peripheral blood, sampled in the third trimester of pregnancy. Source of these receptors: a female donor with multiple sclerosis, enrolled in a pregnancy study.

J is TRBJ1-2 and V is TRBV2, with no clear D. V was shortened by 3 bases and J by 10 bases, with 18 bases between the two germline ends. Per germline, CDR1 SNHLY and CDR2 FYNNEI. The CDR3 has 14 amino acids. For the CDR3, the DNA is TGTGCCAGCAGTGATCCCAATGCCGCTAGGTTCTACACCTTC. Translating it yields CASSDPNAARFYTF. The full variable domain, with the rest looked up from reference TRBV2 and TRBJ1-2, is EPEVTQTPSHQVTQMGQEVILRCVPISNHLYFYWYRQILGQKVEFLVSFYNNEISEKSEIFDDQFSVERPDGSNFTLKIRSTKLEDSAMYFCASSDPNAARFYTFGSGTRLTVV.

The genes are TRBV7-9 and TRBJ1-2; 7 bases line up with TRBD1. Germline CDR1 reads SEHNR; CDR2 reads FQNEAQ (reference sequence). The length of the CDR3 is 13 residues. V was pared by 5 bases and J by 6 bases, with 6 bases of the junction left unmatched. The CDR3 bases are TGTGCCAGCAGCCCCCGACAGGGAGATGGCTACACCTTC. This sequence encodes CASSPRQGDGYTF.

This chain links TRBV10-3 with TRBJ1-1; D unresolved. Trimming cost V 2 bases and J 7 bases, with 5 bases left between them. Germline CDR1 and CDR2: ENHRY and SYGVKD. The CDR3 runs to 11 residues. DNA of the CDR3: TGTGCCATCAGTGAGGAGGGTGAAGCTTTCTTT. This translates into CAISEEGEAFF.

V gene TRBV19 combines with J gene TRBJ2-4; possibly TRBD1 for D (6 bases). Trimming removed 6 bases at V and 4 bases at J, with 13 bases between. The CDR3 has 14 amino acids. CDR1 is LNHDA and CDR2 is SQIVND in the germline V gene (reference sequence). The CDR3 here is CASSPGQIKNIQYF. CDR3 in DNA: TGTGCCAGTAGCCCAGGACAGATTAAAAACATTCAGTACTTC.

V and J are TRBV7-2 and TRBJ2-1, with TRBD1 matching over 9 bases. Germline values: CDR1 SGHTA, CDR2 FQGNSA. Trimming at V came to 5 bases and at J to 5 bases, leaving 10 bases not matched to a gene. There are 16 residues in the CDR3. Written as DNA, the CDR3 is TGTGCCAGCAGCCCCCTACAGGGGGCGAGACACAATGAGCAGTTCTTC. It codes for CASSPLQGARHNEQFF.

This clone has just one count. V usage is TRBV7-2 and J usage is TRBJ2-2; D unresolved. Germline-derived CDR1 and CDR2 are SGHTA and FQGNSA. Between the trimmed V and J ends, which lost 0 bases and 0 bases, there was a span of 14 bases. The CDR3 is 18 residues long. The CDR3 region is CASSLARASKTNTGELFF. The CDR3, as DNA: TGTGCCAGCAGCTTAGCGCGAGCGTCCAAAACGAACACCGGGGAGCTGTTTTTT.

V usage is TRBV2 and J usage is TRBJ2-1; 10 bases align to TRBD2. This CDR3 contains 16 residues. Germline V gene lookup returns CDR1 SNHLY and CDR2 FYNNEI. V dropped 9 bases and J dropped 6; count of bases not matched to a gene: 14. The CDR3 is CARAPGWLAGANEQFF. CDR3 nucleotides: TGTGCCAGAGCCCCTGGGTGGCTAGCGGGGGCCAATGAGCAGTTCTTC.

The gene calls are TRBV2 and TRBJ1-2; 7 bases are shared with TRBD1. This CDR3 region has 17 residues. From germline, CDR1 is SNHLY and CDR2 FYNNEI. The J segment lost 0 bases and the V segment lost 6 bases, leaving 13 bases of the junction unmatched. The CDR3 DNA sequence: TGTGCCAGCAGCGATTTGGACAGGACTAATGCTAACTATGGCTACACCTTC. Translation gives CASSDLDRTNANYGYTF.

The rearrangement links TRBV18 to TRBJ1-2, with 7 bases that match TRBD1. The CDR3 contains 15 residues. CDR1 and CDR2 (germline): KGHSH, LQKENI. V lost 4 bases and J lost 4; bases outside the gene matches: 9. The CDR3 loop reads CASSLSIGTAYGYTF. In DNA, the CDR3 is TGTGCCAGCTCACTCTCGATTGGGACAGCCTATGGCTACACCTTC.

This chain links TRBV11-3 with TRBJ1-2, with no clear D. The V end was cut by 5 bases, the J end by 4 bases, with 11 bases between. This CDR3 is 13 amino acids long. Germline V gives CDR1 SGHNT, CDR2 YENEEA. The CDR3 DNA reads as TGTGCCAGCAGCGGCAGGCCTACCTATGGCTACACCTTC. Its protein is CASSGRPTYGYTF.

CDR3 residues: CASSRQGPTEAFF. The DNA for the CDR3 is TGTGCCAGCAGTCGACAGGGGCCCACTGAAGCTTTCTTT. The chain uses TRBV28 and TRBJ1-1; the match to TRBD1 covers 8 bases. The length of the CDR3 is 13 residues. The trim removed 5 bases at V and 4 bases at J, leaving 3 bases unmatched. CDR1 is MDHEN, CDR2 SYDVKM, per germline.

This clone showed up just once. V gene TRBV10-2 combines with J gene TRBJ1-3; weak D call: TRBD1 (6 bases). This CDR3 spans 17 amino acids. Trimming removed 8 bases at V and 2 bases at J, with 22 bases between. CDR1 is WSHSY and CDR2 is SAAADI in the germline V gene. The CDR3 DNA follows: TGCGCCAGCGTGCTGGGGATACAGGGAGTTCCTGGAAACACCATATATTTT. This codes for CASVLGIQGVPGNTIYF.

The genes are TRBV2 and TRBJ2-3, with 7 bases aligning to TRBD2. The germline V gene has CDR1 SNHLY and CDR2 FYNNEI. The V segment lost 5 bases and the J segment 14 bases; nucleotides outside the gene matches: 13. The CDR3 is 13 residues long. The CDR3 sequence is CASSPARTRRGYF. CDR3 coding DNA: TGTGCCAGCAGTCCGGCGAGGACTAGACGGGGGTATTTT.

The chain is built from TRBV30 and TRBJ2-7, with a tentative D call TRBD2 (5 bases). Germline loops: CDR1 GTSNPN, CDR2 SVGIG (reference sequence). V was pared by 2 bases and J by 6 bases, with 5 bases between. This CDR3 region has 10 residues. The CDR3 reads CAWSRGEQYF. The CDR3 region has the DNA TGTGCCTGGAGTCGGGGCGAGCAGTACTTC.